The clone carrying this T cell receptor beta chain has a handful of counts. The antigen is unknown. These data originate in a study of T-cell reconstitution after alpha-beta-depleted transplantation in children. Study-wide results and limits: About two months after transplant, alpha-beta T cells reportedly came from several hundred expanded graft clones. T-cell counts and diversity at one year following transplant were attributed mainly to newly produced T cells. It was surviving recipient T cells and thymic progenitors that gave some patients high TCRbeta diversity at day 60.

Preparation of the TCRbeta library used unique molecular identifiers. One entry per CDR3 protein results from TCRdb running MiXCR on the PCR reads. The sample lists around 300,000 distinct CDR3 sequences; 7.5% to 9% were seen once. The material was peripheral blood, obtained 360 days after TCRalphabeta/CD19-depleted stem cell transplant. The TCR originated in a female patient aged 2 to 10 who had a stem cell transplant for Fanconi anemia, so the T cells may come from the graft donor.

CDR3: CASSQLNTNYGYTF. The CDR3 nucleotides are TGTGCCAGCAGCCAACTCAATACGAACTATGGCTACACCTTC. V usage is TRBV3-1 and J usage is TRBJ1-2, with unresolved D. The V gene's germline CDR1 is LGHDT and CDR2 YNNKEL (reference sequence). The CDR3 extends over 14 amino acids. Trimming left V 2 bases short and J 2 bases short, with 9 bases between.